One and the same sample provided the 27 T cell receptor beta chains below, sequenced in a study of cytomegalovirus exposure and HLA in healthy donors. PCR involved 60 Vbeta and 13 Jbeta primers. Repertoires were generated with immunoSEQ multiplex PCR, while TCRdb's copy carries only in-frame clones and drops some. The sample has around 90,000 clones, roughly three quarters seen once. Source material: PBMCs. The receptor set was obtained from a man between 25 and 39 years old in good health and CMV-seronegative.

This chain's CDR3 is CASSERGQNYGYTF. The CDR3 DNA is TGTGCCAGCAGTGAAAGGGGGCAGAACTATGGCTACACCTTC. The chain couples TRBV2 to TRBJ1-2; the match to TRBD1 covers 7 bases. The CDR3 has 14 residues. CDR1 is SNHLY and CDR2 is FYNNEI in the germline V gene. Germline trimming cut 2 bases from V and 2 bases from J; bases unmatched to any gene: 2.

The chain is built from TRBV7-3 and TRBJ2-1; TRBD1 matches at 9 bases. The CDR3 contains 16 residues. V shed 5 bases, J shed 11 bases, and the junction held 16 bases outside the gene matches. Germline V CDR1 and CDR2: SGHTA, FQGTGA. The CDR3 sequence is CASSLEGQGGLGQQFF. As DNA, the CDR3 is TGTGCCAGCAGCCTCGAGGGACAGGGTGGGCTAGGTCAGCAGTTCTTC.

This clone occurred once. The rearrangement links TRBV6-1 to TRBJ2-3, with 13 bases matching TRBD2. Germline V lookup: CDR1 MNHNS, CDR2 SASEGT. The CDR3 spans 15 residues. Unmatched junction bases numbered 10, after V lost 10 bases and J lost 6 bases. CDR3 sequence (DNA): TGTGCCACAACTAGCGGGGGGGCGGCCGGGGATACGCAGTATTTT. This sequence encodes CATTSGGAAGDTQYF.

The chain carries TRBV5-1 and TRBJ1-3; 9 nucleotides match TRBD1. The CDR3 extends over 15 amino acids. Germline V gene sequence: CDR1 SGHRS, CDR2 YFSETQ. V shed 2 bases and J 3 bases; nucleotides not matched to a gene: 3. The CDR3 here is CASSFGTGYGNTIYF. CDR3 DNA sequence: TGCGCCAGCAGCTTTGGGACAGGGTATGGAAACACCATATATTTT.

This clone has just a few counts. The gene calls are TRBV2 and TRBJ2-1; 13 positions agree with TRBD2. The germline V gene has CDR1 SNHLY and CDR2 FYNNEI. The CDR3 totals 15 residues. V trimming: 10 bases; J trimming: 5 bases; junction bases outside the gene matches: 8. CDR3: CATLPTSGGNNEQFF. The CDR3 region has the DNA TGTGCCACCCTCCCGACTAGCGGGGGGAACAATGAGCAGTTCTTC.

This chain joins TRBV29-1 and TRBJ1-1, with 8 bases lining up with TRBD1. Trimming took 6 bases from V and 0 from J; bases not matched to a gene: 3. CDR3 length: 13 residues. Germline V lookup: CDR1 SQVTM, CDR2 ANQGSEA. CDR3 coding DNA: TGCAGCGTGAGGGACAGGATGAACACTGAAGCTTTCTTT. Its protein is CSVRDRMNTEAFF.

This clone was seen more than once but under ten times. V and J are TRBV18 and TRBJ1-2, with 10 bases matching TRBD1. V was clipped by 6 bases and J by 5 bases; unmatched bases: 6. The CDR3 is 14 residues long. CDR1 is KGHSH and CDR2 is LQKENI in the germline V gene. The CDR3 reads CASSPWDRGYGYTF. The CDR3 DNA sequence: TGTGCCAGCTCCCCATGGGACAGGGGATATGGCTACACCTTC. Using reference TRBV18 and TRBJ1-2 for the parts outside the CDR3, the full variable domain is NAGVMQNPRHLVRRRGQEARLRCSPMKGHSHVYWYRQLPEEGLKFMVYLQKENIIDESGMPKERFSAEFPKEGPSILRIQQVVRGDSAAYFCASSPWDRGYGYTFGSGTRLTVV.

Regarding this clone: This sample also contains other DNA sequences that code for the same CDR3. This chain uses TRBV9 with TRBJ1-1, with D uncertain. The V end lost 2 bases, the J end lost 1 base, and 9 bases lay between the germline ends. This CDR3 has 14 amino acids. Germline V gives CDR1 SGDLS, CDR2 YYNGEE. CDR3 in DNA: TGTGCCAGCAGCGTTGGCAGTGAGAACACTGAAGCTTTCTTT. This codes for CASSVGSENTEAFF.

The sample holds a few counts of this clone. The CDR3 here is CASSPPGQGSNTGELFF. The DNA for the CDR3 is TGTGCCAGCAGCCCGCCTGGGCAGGGGTCGAACACCGGGGAGCTGTTTTTT. The chain has TRBV5-4 and TRBJ2-2; weak D call: TRBD1 (6 bases). The CDR3 spans 17 residues. Germline CDR1 SGHNT, CDR2 YYREEE (reference sequence). Trimming took off 4 bases at V and 0 bases at J, with 16 bases between the two ends.

The chain combines TRBV25-1 with TRBJ2-5, with D maybe TRBD1 (6 bases). Germline CDR1 reads MGHDK; CDR2 reads SYGVNS. V was cut by 2 bases and J by 5 bases, with 9 bases left in between. This CDR3 region has 13 residues. CDR3 region: CASSEGGSETQYF. The CDR3 bases are TGTGCCAGCAGTGAAGGGGGCTCGGAGACCCAGTACTTC.

The rearrangement joins TRBV6-1 to TRBJ1-6; maybe TRBD1 (5 bases). The CDR3 contains 15 residues. CDR1 MNHNS and CDR2 SASEGT come from the germline V gene. Trimming left V 3 bases short and J 8 bases short, with 14 bases between. CDR3 coding DNA: TGTGCCAGCAGTGAGCCGCCGACAGAGTATTCACCCCTCCACTTT. Residues: CASSEPPTEYSPLHF.

CDR3 nucleotides: TGTGCCAGCAGTTACGCGACAGGGGGGTGGACTGAAGCTTTCTTT. Protein product: CASSYATGGWTEAFF. The rearrangement joins TRBV6-6 to TRBJ1-1; 9 positions match TRBD1. The CDR3 sequence is 15 residues long. CDR1 and CDR2 (germline): MNHNY, SVGAGI (reference sequence). Unmatched junction bases numbered 6, after V lost 2 bases and J lost 5 bases.

This clone was seen only once. The rearrangement joins TRBV5-1 to TRBJ2-5, with D perhaps matching TRBD1 (5 bases). Trimming stripped 2 bases from V and 2 bases from J, with 10 bases between. The CDR3 totals 14 residues. Germline assignment: CDR1 SGHRS and CDR2 YFSETQ. The CDR3 loop reads CASSFGQTQETQYF. DNA of the CDR3: TGCGCCAGCAGCTTTGGACAAACACAAGAGACCCAGTACTTC.

The V call is TRBV4-2, the J call TRBJ1-4, with D tentatively TRBD1 (6 bases). V lost 4 bases and J 8 bases, leaving 8 bases between the germline ends. The germline V gene encodes CDR1 LGHNA and CDR2 YNFKEQ. This CDR3 spans 12 amino acids. DNA of the CDR3: TGTGCCAGCAGCCGAGGACAGGAAAAACTGTTTTTT. As protein: CASSRGQEKLFF.

The chain is built from TRBV6-5 and TRBJ1-2; weak D call: TRBD1 (6 bases). Germline V CDR1 and CDR2: MNHEY, SVGAGI. The CDR3 spans 14 residues. V was cut by 2 bases and J by 2 bases, with 9 bases left in between. The CDR3 protein is CASSYRGQNYGYTF. CDR3 DNA sequence: TGTGCCAGCAGTTACCGAGGACAGAACTATGGCTACACCTTC.

The rearrangement joins TRBV7-6 to TRBJ2-7; the D is unclear. Germline V gene data show CDR1 as SGHVS and CDR2 as FNYEAQ. Trimming shortened V by 2 bases and J by 0 bases, and 8 bases separated the two germline ends. The CDR3 spans 14 residues. This CDR3 reads CASSLSRSSYEQYF. The CDR3 DNA reads TGTGCCAGCAGCTTATCCAGAAGCTCCTACGAGCAGTACTTC.

This rearrangement joins TRBV19 to TRBJ2-2, with 8 bases lining up with TRBD1. CDR1 is LNHDA, CDR2 SQIVND, per germline (reference sequence). The junction had 8 bases not matched to a gene; V was cut back by 4 bases and J by 4 bases. CDR3 length: 16 residues. The CDR3 sequence: CASSTTGAGGTGELFF. Here the CDR3 DNA reads TGTGCCAGTAGTACGACAGGGGCCGGGGGCACCGGGGAGCTGTTTTTT.

This clone appeared a single time. The chain couples TRBV28 to TRBJ2-6, with TRBD1 matching 10 bases. The germline V gene has CDR1 MDHEN and CDR2 SYDVKM. V shed 10 bases, J shed 4 bases, and the junction held 10 bases outside the gene matches. The CDR3 is 16 amino acids. As DNA, the CDR3 is TGTGCCACCTACGGACAGGGGGTATACGGGGCCAACGTCCTGACTTTC. This translates into CATYGQGVYGANVLTF.

This clone came up a few times. The V and J genes are TRBV5-4 and TRBJ1-1; 7 nucleotides match TRBD1. The CDR3 has 13 residues. V shed 2 bases and J 6 bases; nucleotides not matched to a gene: 4. From germline, CDR1 is SGHNT and CDR2 YYREEE (reference sequence). CDR3 bases: TGTGCCAGCAGCTTTGGACAGGAGGCTGAAGCTTTCTTT. Its translation: CASSFGQEAEAFF.

The chain joins TRBV28 to TRBJ1-5; 7 nucleotides agree with TRBD1. The germline CDR1 and CDR2 sequences are MDHEN and SYDVKM. Trimming at V came to 1 base and at J to 7 bases, leaving 4 bases not matched to a gene. The CDR3 totals 14 residues. The chain's CDR3 is CASSLLGGGQPQHF. In DNA, the CDR3 is TGTGCCAGCAGTTTATTAGGAGGGGGCCAGCCCCAGCATTTT.

This chain joins TRBV7-2 and TRBJ1-2; TRBD1 might be the D (5 bases). V lost 1 base and J lost 0, with 6 bases in between. The CDR3 is 14 amino acids. Germline assignment: CDR1 SGHTA and CDR2 FQGNSA. The DNA of the CDR3 is TGTGCCAGCAGCTTAGACAGGTCTAACTATGGCTACACCTTC. Amino acid sequence: CASSLDRSNYGYTF.

The chain recombines TRBV19 with TRBJ1-6, with D possibly TRBD1 on 6 matching bases. Trimming left V 4 bases short and J 7 bases short, with 17 bases between. This CDR3 comprises 16 residues. Germline CDR1 and CDR2: LNHDA and SQIVND (reference sequence). The CDR3 DNA reads as TGTGCCAGTAGTACTCGATACAGGGATGGCAATTCACCCCTCCACTTT. Its translation is CASSTRYRDGNSPLHF.

This chain connects TRBV12-5 to TRBJ1-5; perhaps TRBD1 as D (6 bases). The length of the CDR3 is 14 residues. Germline V gene sequence: CDR1 LGHNT, CDR2 FRNRAP. Trimming took off 6 bases at V and 5 bases at J, with 14 bases between the two ends. The CDR3 spells CASGYQGPDQPQHF. The CDR3 coding sequence is TGTGCTAGTGGGTATCAGGGGCCGGATCAGCCCCAGCATTTT.

CDR3 amino acids: CASSLAQGSSYNEQFF. The DNA of the CDR3 is TGCGCCAGCAGCTTGGCCCAGGGGAGCTCCTACAATGAGCAGTTCTTC. This chain connects TRBV5-1 to TRBJ2-1; possibly TRBD1 for D (6 bases). The CDR3 extends over 16 amino acids. V was shortened by 0 bases and J by 0 bases, with 10 bases between the two germline ends. In germline, CDR1 is SGHRS, CDR2 YFSETQ.

V and J are TRBV7-9 and TRBJ1-1; TRBD1 might be the D (5 bases). The V and J ends lost 5 bases and 3 bases respectively, with 22 bases between them. The CDR3 is 17 residues long. Germline V gene sequence: CDR1 SEHNR, CDR2 FQNEAQ (reference sequence). The CDR3 spells CASSGTPSSGGDTEAFF. The CDR3 bases are TGTGCCAGCAGCGGGACCCCATCATCCGGGGGGGACACTGAAGCTTTCTTT.

J is TRBJ1-6 and V is TRBV5-4; D might be TRBD1 (6 bases). Per the germline V gene, CDR1 is SGHNT and CDR2 is YYREEE (reference sequence). The CDR3 totals 14 residues. Between the trimmed V and J ends, which lost 0 bases and 9 bases, there was a span of 10 bases. CDR3 coding DNA: TGTGCCAGCAGCTTGGAGGCAGGGGTTTCACCCCTCCACTTT. It encodes CASSLEAGVSPLHF.

The chain employs TRBV29-1 and TRBJ1-2; D is possibly TRBD1 (5 bases). This CDR3 spans 12 amino acids. Germline V CDR1 and CDR2: SQVTM, ANQGSEA. The V and J ends lost 5 bases and 4 bases respectively, with 11 bases between them. The CDR3 is CSVTEGPYGYTF. In DNA form, the CDR3 reads TGCAGCGTTACGGAGGGACCCTATGGCTACACCTTC.